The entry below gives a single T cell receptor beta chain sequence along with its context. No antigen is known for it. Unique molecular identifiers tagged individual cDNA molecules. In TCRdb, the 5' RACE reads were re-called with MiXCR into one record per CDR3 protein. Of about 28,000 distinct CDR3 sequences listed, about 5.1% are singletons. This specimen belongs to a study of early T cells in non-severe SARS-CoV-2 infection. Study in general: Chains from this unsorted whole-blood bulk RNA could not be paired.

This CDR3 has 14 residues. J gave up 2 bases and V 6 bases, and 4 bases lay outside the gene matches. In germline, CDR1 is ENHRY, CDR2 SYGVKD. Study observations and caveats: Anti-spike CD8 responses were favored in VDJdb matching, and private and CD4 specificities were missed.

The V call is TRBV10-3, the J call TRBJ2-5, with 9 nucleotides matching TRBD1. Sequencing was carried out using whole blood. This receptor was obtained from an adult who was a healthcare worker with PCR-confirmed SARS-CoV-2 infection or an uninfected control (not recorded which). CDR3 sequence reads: CAIRGDRGQETQYF. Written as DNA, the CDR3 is TGTGCCATCAGAGGAGACAGGGGGCAAGAGACCCAGTACTTC.